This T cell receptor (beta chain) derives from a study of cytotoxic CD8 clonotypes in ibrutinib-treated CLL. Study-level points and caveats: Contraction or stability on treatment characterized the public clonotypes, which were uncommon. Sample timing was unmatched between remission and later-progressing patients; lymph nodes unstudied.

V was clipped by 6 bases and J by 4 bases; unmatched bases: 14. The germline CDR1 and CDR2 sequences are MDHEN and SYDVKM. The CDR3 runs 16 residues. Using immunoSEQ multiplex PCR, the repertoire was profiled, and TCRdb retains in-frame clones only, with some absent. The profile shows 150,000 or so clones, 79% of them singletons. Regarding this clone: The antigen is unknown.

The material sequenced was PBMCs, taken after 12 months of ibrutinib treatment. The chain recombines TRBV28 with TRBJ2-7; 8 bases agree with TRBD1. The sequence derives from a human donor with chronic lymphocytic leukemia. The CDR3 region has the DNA TGTGCCAGCAGCTTACCGGTAGGACAGGGATTTTACGAGCAGTACTTC. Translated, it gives CASSLPVGQGFYEQYF.